This T cell receptor beta chain emerged from a study of blood T cell repertoires in COVID-19 (TCRdb year 2020). The study in broad terms: Samples from collaborators originated in the United States, Italy and Spain and spanned both the acute and convalescent phases of COVID-19. The material from the prospective study consisted of cDNA or gDNA derived from T cells, B-cell-depleted T cells, or PBMCs. The dataset comprised deeply sampled blood TCRbeta repertoires from subjects exposed to, actively infected with, or recovered from COVID-19. A freely available public database, intended as a resource for researchers studying the immune response to SARS-CoV-2, is where the repertoires were released. Samples were obtained from the ongoing ImmuneRACE study (first 160 participants) and from over a thousand subjects provided by 6 global collaborators. A de-identified subject ID, COVID-19 status, age in years and sex were almost always included in the sample metadata. Where available, HLA class I and class II types were obtained from metadata supplied by the sample provider rather than from assay-based typing. The paper's findings and limits, for the study overall: The amount of clinical and demographic metadata varied by source and participant and was provided uncurated.

The germline V gene encodes CDR1 MNHEY and CDR2 SVGEGT. From V the trimming removes 0 bases and from J it removes 4 bases, while the gene matches leave 9 bases of the junction unaccounted for. The CDR3 runs 17 amino acids, cysteine and phenylalanine included. Only CDR3 DNA remains: 51 bases, in frame from the first base. As to this clone: Its antigen is not yet known. No base-level quality is on record; no much larger clone is a single base apart.

TCRbeta CDR3 regions were amplified from genomic DNA by means of the immunoSEQ Assay, a bias-controlled multiplex PCR. Under the source paper's analysis protocol: The number of nucleated cells in each sample was estimated by amplification of reference gene primers within the assay. To quantify the absolute abundance of each unique TCRbeta CDR3 rearrangement, sequence reads were collapsed and filtered. For each sample, productive Simpson clonality was calculated as the square root of Simpson's diversity index across productive rearrangements. Sourced from immuneACCESS, this table was stored by TCRdb with only in-frame sequences that have V and J called. A share of the clones is absent; for the studies checked, an unresolved V gene accounts for under half, and the remainder has no known explanation. The V and J calls and clone size are taken from that table; D and trimming were inferred from the DNA. In all, the sample holds 24,000 or so clones, and around 85% of those were seen once. The ten largest clonotypes hold approximately 60% of the sample.

Whole blood was collected in K2EDTA tubes by collaborating institutions according to the institutions' own protocols. For TCRbeta analysis, collaborator samples were shipped as frozen whole blood, as isolated PBMCs, or as DNA extracted from either sample type. Sequenced input: peripheral blood. The receptor was derived from a woman aged 80 or older with acute or convalescent COVID-19. This sequence uses TRBV6-2 or TRBV6-3 and TRBJ2-7, with 10 bases in between that match TRBD1. The bases are TGTGCCAGCAGTTACTCGCCCCGGACAGGGGGAAGATACGAGCAGTACTTC. It translates as CASSYSPRTGGRYEQYF.